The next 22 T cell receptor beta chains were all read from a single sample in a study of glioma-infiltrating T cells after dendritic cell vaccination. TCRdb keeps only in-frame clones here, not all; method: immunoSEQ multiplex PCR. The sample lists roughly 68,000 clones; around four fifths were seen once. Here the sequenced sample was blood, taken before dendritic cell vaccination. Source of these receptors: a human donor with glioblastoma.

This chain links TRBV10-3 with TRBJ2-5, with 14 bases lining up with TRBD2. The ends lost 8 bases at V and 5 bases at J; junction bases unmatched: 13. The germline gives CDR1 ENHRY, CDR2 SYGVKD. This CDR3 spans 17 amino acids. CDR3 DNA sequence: TGTGCCATCGGAGGGACTAGCGGGGGATTGGGGGTGGAGACCCAGTACTTC. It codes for CAIGGTSGGLGVETQYF.

In DNA form, the CDR3 reads TGTGCCAGCAGCGTAGGTGTAGCGGGGAATGAGCAGTTCTTC. Its protein is CASSVGVAGNEQFF. This chain connects TRBV9 to TRBJ2-1; 8 positions agree with TRBD2. V was pared by 0 bases and J by 7 bases, with 3 bases of the junction left unmatched. Germline-derived CDR1 and CDR2 are SGDLS and YYNGEE. The CDR3 loop spans 14 amino acids.

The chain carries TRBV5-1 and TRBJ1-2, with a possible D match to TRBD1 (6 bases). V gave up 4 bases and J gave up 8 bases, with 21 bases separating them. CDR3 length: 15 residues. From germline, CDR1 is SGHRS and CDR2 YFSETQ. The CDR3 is CASSPWTAILEGYTF. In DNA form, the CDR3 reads TGCGCCAGCAGCCCTTGGACAGCCATCCTCGAAGGCTACACCTTC.

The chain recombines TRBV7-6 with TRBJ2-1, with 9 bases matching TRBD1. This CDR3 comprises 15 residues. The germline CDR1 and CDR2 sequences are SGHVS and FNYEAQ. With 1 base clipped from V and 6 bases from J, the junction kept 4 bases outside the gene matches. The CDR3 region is CASSLGGTGINEQFF. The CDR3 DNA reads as TGTGCCAGCAGCTTAGGAGGGACAGGGATCAATGAGCAGTTCTTC.

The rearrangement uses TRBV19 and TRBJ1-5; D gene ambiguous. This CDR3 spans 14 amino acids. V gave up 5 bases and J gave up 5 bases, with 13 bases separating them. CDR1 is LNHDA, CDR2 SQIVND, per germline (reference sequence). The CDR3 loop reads CASSGGGRDQPQHF. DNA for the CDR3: TGTGCCAGTAGTGGAGGCGGGAGGGATCAGCCCCAGCATTTT.

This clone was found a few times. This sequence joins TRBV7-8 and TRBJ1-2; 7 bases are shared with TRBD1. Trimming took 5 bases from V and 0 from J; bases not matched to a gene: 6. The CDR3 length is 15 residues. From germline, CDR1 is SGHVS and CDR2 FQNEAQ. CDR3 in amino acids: CASSTRTGPNYGYTF. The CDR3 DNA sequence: TGTGCCAGCAGCACCAGGACAGGACCTAACTATGGCTACACCTTC.

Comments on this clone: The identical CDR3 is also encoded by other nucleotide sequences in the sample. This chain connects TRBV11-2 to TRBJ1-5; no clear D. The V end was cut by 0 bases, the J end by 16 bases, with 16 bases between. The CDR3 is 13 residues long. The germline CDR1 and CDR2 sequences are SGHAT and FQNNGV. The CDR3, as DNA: TGTGCCAGCAGCTTAGATACCCACAGCCGAATCCATTTT. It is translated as CASSLDTHSRIHF.

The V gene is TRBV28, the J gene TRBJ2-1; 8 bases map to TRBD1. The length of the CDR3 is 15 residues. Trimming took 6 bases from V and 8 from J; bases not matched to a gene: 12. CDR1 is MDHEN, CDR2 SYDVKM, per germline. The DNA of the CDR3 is TGTGCCAGCAGCCATCGACAGGGGACACGCGATGAGCAGTTCTTC. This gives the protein CASSHRQGTRDEQFF.

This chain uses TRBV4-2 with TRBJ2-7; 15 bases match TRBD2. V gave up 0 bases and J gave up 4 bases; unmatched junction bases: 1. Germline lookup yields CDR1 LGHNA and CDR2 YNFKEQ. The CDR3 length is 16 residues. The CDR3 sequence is CASSQDGTSGGYEQYF. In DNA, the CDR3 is TGTGCCAGCAGCCAAGATGGGACTAGCGGGGGGTACGAGCAGTACTTC.

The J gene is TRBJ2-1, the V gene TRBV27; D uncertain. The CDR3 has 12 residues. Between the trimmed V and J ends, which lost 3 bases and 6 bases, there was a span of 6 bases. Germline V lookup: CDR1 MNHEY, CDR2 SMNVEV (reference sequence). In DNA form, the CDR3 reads TGTGCCAGCAGTTTTCCCTCCAATGAGCAGTTCTTC. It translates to CASSFPSNEQFF.

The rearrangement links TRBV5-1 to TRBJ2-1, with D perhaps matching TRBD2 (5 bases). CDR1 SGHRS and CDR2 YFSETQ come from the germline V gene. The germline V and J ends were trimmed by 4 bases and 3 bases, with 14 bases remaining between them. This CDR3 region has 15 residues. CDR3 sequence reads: CASSPADLHYNEQFF. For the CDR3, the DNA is TGCGCCAGCAGCCCGGCGGACTTACACTACAATGAGCAGTTCTTC. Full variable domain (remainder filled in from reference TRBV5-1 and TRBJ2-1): KAGVTQTPRYLIKTRGQQVTLSCSPISGHRSVSWYQQTPGQGLQFLFEYFSETQRNKGNFPGRFSGRQFSNSRSEMNVSTLELGDSALYLCASSPADLHYNEQFFGPGTRLTVL.

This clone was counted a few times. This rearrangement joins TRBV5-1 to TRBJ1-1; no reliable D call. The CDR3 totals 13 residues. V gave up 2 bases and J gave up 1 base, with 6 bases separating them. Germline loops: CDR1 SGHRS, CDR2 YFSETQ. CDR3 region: CASSLGENTEAFF. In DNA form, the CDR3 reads TGCGCCAGCAGCTTAGGAGAGAACACTGAAGCTTTCTTT.

This chain's CDR3 is CATRDGSSYEQYF. The CDR3 nucleotides read TGTGCCACCAGGGACGGGAGCTCCTACGAGCAGTACTTC. The chain couples TRBV15 to TRBJ2-7; TRBD2 might be the D (6 bases). Germline lookup yields CDR1 LNHNV and CDR2 YYDKDF (reference sequence). The V and J ends lost 6 bases and 0 bases respectively, with 9 bases between them. This CDR3 region has 13 residues.

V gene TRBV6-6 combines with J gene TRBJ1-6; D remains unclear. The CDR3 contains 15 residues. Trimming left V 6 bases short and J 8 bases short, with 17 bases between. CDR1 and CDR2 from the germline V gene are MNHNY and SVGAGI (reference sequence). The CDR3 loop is CASSHPRGADSPLHF. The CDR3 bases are TGTGCCAGCAGCCACCCCCGGGGTGCAGATTCACCCCTCCACTTT.

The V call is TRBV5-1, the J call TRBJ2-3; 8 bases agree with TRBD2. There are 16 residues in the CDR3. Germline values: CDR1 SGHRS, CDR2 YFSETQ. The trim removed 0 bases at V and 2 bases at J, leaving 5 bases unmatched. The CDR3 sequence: CASSLAGGLFTDTQYF. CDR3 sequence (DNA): TGCGCCAGCAGCTTGGCGGGGGGGCTGTTCACAGATACGCAGTATTTT.

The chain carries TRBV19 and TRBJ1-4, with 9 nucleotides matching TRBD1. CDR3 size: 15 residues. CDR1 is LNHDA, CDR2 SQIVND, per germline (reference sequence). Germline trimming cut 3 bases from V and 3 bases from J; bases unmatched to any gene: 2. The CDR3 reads CASSMRDRANEKLFF. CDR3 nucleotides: TGTGCCAGTAGTATGCGGGACAGGGCTAATGAAAAACTGTTTTTT.

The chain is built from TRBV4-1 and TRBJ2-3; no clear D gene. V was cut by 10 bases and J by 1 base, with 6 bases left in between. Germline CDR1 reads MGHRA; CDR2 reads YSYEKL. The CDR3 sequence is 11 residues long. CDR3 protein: CATSGTDTQYF. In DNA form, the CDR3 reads TGCGCCACCTCCGGCACAGATACGCAGTATTTT.

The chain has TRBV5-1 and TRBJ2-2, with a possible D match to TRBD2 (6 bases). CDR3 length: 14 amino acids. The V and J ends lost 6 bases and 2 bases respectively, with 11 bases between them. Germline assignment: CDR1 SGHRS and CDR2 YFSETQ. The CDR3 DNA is TGCGCCAGCAAACAGCGGGCCAACACCGGGGAGCTGTTTTTT. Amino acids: CASKQRANTGELFF.

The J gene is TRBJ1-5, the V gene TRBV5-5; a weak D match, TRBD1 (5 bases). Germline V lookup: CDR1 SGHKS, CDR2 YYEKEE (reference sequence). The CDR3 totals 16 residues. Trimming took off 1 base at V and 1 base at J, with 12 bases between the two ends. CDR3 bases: TGTGCCAGCAGCTTGCCCCGGGGGGGAAGCAATCAGCCCCAGCATTTT. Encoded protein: CASSLPRGGSNQPQHF. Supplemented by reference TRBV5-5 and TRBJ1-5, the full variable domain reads DAGVTQSPTHLIKTRGQQVTLRCSPISGHKSVSWYQQVLGQGPQFIFQYYEKEERGRGNFPDRFSARQFPNYSSELNVNALLLGDSALYLCASSLPRGGSNQPQHFGDGTRLSIL.

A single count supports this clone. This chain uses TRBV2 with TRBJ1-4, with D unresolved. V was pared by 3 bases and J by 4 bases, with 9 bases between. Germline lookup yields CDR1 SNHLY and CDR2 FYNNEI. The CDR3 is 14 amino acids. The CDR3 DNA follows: TGTGCCAGCAGTGAGTTGCCGAGTAATGAAAAACTGTTTTTT. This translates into CASSELPSNEKLFF.

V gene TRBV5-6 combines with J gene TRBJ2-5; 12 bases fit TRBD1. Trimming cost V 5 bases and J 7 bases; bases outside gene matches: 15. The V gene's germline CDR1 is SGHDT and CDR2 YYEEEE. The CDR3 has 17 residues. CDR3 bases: TGTGCCAGCAGTCCGCCGGTAGGGACAGGGGGCAGCGGGACCCAGTACTTC. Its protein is CASSPPVGTGGSGTQYF.

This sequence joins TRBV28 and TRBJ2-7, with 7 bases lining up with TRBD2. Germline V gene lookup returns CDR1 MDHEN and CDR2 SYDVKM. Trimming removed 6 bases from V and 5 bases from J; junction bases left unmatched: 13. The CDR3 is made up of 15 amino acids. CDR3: CASSPGGGGDNEQYF. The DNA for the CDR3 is TGTGCCAGCAGCCCCGGCGGGGGTGGGGATAACGAGCAGTACTTC. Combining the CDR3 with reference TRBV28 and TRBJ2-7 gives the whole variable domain DVKVTQSSRYLVKRTGEKVFLECVQDMDHENMFWYRQDPGLGLRLIYFSYDVKMKEKGDIPEGYSVSREKKERFSLILESASTNQTSMYLCASSPGGGGDNEQYFGPGTRLTVT.